This T cell receptor (beta chain) was recovered during a study of CD8 T cells in ankylosing spondylitis. The TCR beta libraries were generated through quantitative 5'-RACE incorporating molecular barcodes. TCRdb reprocessed the 5' RACE reads with MiXCR, giving one entry per CDR3 protein. This table holds fewer than 250,000 distinct CDR3 sequences, 10% to 13% found once. There are 15 residues in the CDR3. The J segment lost 0 bases and the V segment lost 6 bases, leaving 5 bases of the junction unmatched. Regarding the study as a whole: Matched ankylosing spondylitis synovial fluid reportedly showed significant enrichment of disease-linked clones.

Many counts were recorded for this clonotype. Its antigen is undetermined. Sequencing was performed on blood, either unsorted or a sorted T cell fraction (not recorded which). V and J are TRBV12-3 or TRBV12-4 and TRBJ2-7; 10 bases map to TRBD2. This receptor was taken from a male donor with ankylosing spondylitis or in good health (not recorded which). CDR3 residues: CASSPLAGSSYEQYF. For the CDR3, the DNA is TGTGCCAGCAGCCCACTAGCGGGGAGCTCCTACGAGCAGTACTTC.